This entry concerns a single T cell receptor beta chain. The data were taken from a study of T cells after yellow fever vaccination. Germline-derived CDR1 and CDR2 are SNHLY and FYNNEI. CDR3 length: 11 residues. Trimming cost V 7 bases and J 2 bases, with 6 bases left between them. TCRdb fed the 5' RACE reads into MiXCR, producing one record per CDR3 protein. The sample includes under 250,000 distinct CDR3 sequences, more than 3% of them seen just once. The rearrangement links TRBV2 to TRBJ2-7; no firm D call. The specimen was CD4+ T cells sorted from PBMCs, collected 10 days after the yellow fever booster vaccination. This sequence originates from a man younger than 35 who received the YFV17D yellow fever vaccine. DNA of the CDR3: TGTGCCAGCACCGGAGCCTACGAGCAGTACTTC. This gives the protein CASTGAYEQYF.